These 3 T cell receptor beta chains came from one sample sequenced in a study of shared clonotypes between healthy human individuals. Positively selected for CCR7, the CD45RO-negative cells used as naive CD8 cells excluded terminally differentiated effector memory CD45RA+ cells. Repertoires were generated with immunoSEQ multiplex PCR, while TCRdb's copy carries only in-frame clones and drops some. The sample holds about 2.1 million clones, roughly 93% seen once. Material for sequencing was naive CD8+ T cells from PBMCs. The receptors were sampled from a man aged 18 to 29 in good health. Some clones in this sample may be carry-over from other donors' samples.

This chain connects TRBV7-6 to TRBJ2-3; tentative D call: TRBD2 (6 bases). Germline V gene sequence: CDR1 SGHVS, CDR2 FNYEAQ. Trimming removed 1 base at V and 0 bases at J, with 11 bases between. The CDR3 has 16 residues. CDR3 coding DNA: TGTGCCAGCAGCTTAGAGGGGAGGACGAGCACAGATACGCAGTATTTT. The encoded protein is CASSLEGRTSTDTQYF.

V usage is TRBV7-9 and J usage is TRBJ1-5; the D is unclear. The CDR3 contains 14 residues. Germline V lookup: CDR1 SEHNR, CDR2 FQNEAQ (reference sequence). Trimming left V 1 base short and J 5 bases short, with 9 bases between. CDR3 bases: TGTGCCAGCAGCTTAGGGGCGCTCGATCAGCCCCAGCATTTT. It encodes CASSLGALDQPQHF. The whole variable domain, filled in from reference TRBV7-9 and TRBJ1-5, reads DTGVSQNPRHKITKRGQNVTFRCDPISEHNRLYWYRQTLGQGPEFLTYFQNEAQLEKSRLLSDRFSAERPKGSFSTLEIQRTEQGDSAMYLCASSLGALDQPQHFGDGTRLSIL.

The CDR3 DNA sequence: TGTGCCAGCAGTCCCGTCGGGACAGGGCCTATAAACAATGAGCAGTTCTTC. It yields the protein CASSPVGTGPINNEQFF. The rearrangement joins TRBV27 to TRBJ2-1; 9 nucleotides line up with TRBD1. Germline trimming cut 5 bases from V and 5 bases from J; bases unmatched to any gene: 13. The CDR3 totals 17 residues. CDR1 is MNHEY and CDR2 is SMNVEV in the germline V gene (reference sequence).